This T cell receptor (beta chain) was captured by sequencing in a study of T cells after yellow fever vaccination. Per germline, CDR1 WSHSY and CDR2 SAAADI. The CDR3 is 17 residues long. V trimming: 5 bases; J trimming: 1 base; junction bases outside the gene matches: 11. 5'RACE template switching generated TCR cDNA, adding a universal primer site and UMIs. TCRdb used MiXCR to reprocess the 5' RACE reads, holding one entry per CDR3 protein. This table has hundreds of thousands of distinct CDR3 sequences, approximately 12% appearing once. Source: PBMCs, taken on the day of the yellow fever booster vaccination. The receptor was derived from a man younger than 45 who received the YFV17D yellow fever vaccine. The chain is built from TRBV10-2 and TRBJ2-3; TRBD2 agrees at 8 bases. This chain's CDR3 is CASSTPIAGLGTDTQYF. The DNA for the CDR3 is TGCGCCAGCAGTACCCCAATAGCGGGACTCGGCACAGATACGCAGTATTTT.